Listed below are T cell receptor beta chains from one sample, sequenced in a study of shared clonotypes between healthy human individuals. Only in-frame clones appear in the TCRdb table, and some are missing; sequencing was by immunoSEQ multiplex PCR. The repertoire holds about 590,000 clones, with just under 97% as singletons. The sequencing sample was made of naive CD8+ T cells sorted from blood. Receptor source: a woman aged 30 to 39 in good health. CDR3s include the opening cysteine and the closing phenylalanine or tryptophan. The D gene is left open where the match is weak. For some rows the clone size is stated as once, few or many, or as a class when expanded; others skip it.

d_call,v_call,j_call,clone_size,cdr3_nt,cdr3_aa
.,TRBV10-3,TRBJ1-2,.,TGTGCCATCAGTGAATTTGACCGGGACCGAACGTCTGGCTACACCTTC,CAISEFDRDRTSGYTF
.,TRBV2,TRBJ2-1,.,TGTGCCAGCAGTGAAGGGGACACCGTCGGTGAGCAGTTCTTC,CASSEGDTVGEQFF
.,TRBV5-5,TRBJ2-7,.,TGTGCCAGCAGCTTGCTCGGCGAGCAGTACTTC,CASSLLGEQYF
.,TRBV2,TRBJ2-7,.,TGTGCCAGCAGAGGCGGGACGGTCACTTACGAGCAGTACTTC,CASRGGTVTYEQYF
TRBD1,TRBV28,TRBJ1-2,once,TGTGCCGGACAGTACGGGACAGGGCTGGGAGGCTACACCTTC,CAGQYGTGLGGYTF
TRBD2,TRBV10-3,TRBJ2-5,.,TGTGCCATCAGCGATCCTAGCGGGAGGGGGCAAGAGACCCAGTACTTC,CAISDPSGRGQETQYF
.,TRBV15,TRBJ2-7,.,TGTGCCACCAGCAGACTGGGGGTTGGCGATTTCTACGAGCAGTACTTC,CATSRLGVGDFYEQYF
TRBD2,TRBV6-1,TRBJ2-7,.,TGTGCCAGCAGTGAAATAGCGGGAGCCTCCTACGAGCAGTACTTC,CASSEIAGASYEQYF
.,TRBV29-1,TRBJ2-1,.,TGCAGCGTGGTATGGGGGGCCGCAGGGTACAATGAGCAGTTCTTC,CSVVWGAAGYNEQFF
.,TRBV1,TRBJ2-1,.,TGCACCAGCAGCCAAGATAACGCGGCCTCCTACAATGAGCAGTTCTTC,CTSSQDNAASYNEQFF
.,TRBV25-1,TRBJ2-1,.,TGTGCCAGCAGTGATCTTGGGGGCAACTCCTACAATGAGCAGTTCTTC,CASSDLGGNSYNEQFF
.,TRBV28,TRBJ1-4,.,TGTGCCAGCAGTAGACCCATGCACAGGGAAGGGGTTGAAAAACTGTTTTTT,CASSRPMHREGVEKLFF
TRBD2,TRBV7-9,TRBJ2-5,.,TGTGCCAGCAGCCGGACTAGCCAAGAGACCCAGTACTTC,CASSRTSQETQYF
.,TRBV11-2,TRBJ2-1,.,TGTGCCAGCAGCTTAGTGATACAGGACGAAGAGCAGTTCTTC,CASSLVIQDEEQFF
.,TRBV28,TRBJ2-5,.,TGTGCCAGCAGTTTGCTCGAAGGGGAGACCCAGTACTTC,CASSLLEGETQYF
TRBD2,TRBV5-1,TRBJ2-1,few,TGCGCCAGCAGCTTCTCTAGCGGGAGCTCCTACAATGAGCAGTTCTTC,CASSFSSGSSYNEQFF
.,TRBV11-2,TRBJ1-5,.,TGTGCCAGCAGCTTGGGTGACGGCAATAGCAATCAGCCCCAGCATTTT,CASSLGDGNSNQPQHF
TRBD2,TRBV27,TRBJ2-1,.,TGTGCCAGCAGGGGGGGACTGCGGGGAGGGGATGAGCAGTTCTTC,CASRGGLRGGDEQFF
.,TRBV25-1,TRBJ2-1,.,TGTGCCAGCAGTAGCAGGGTGGGCTACAATGAGCAGTTCTTC,CASSSRVGYNEQFF
.,TRBV7-9,TRBJ2-3,.,TGTGCCAGCTTCTCAGACCTGGGTGTAGTTAGGAGGGGAGATACGCAGTATTTT,CASFSDLGVVRRGDTQYF
.,TRBV29-1,TRBJ2-7,.,TGCAGCGTGCAGGAGCGACTAGGGGAAGAGCAGTACTTC,CSVQERLGEEQYF
.,TRBV5-1,TRBJ2-2,.,TGCGCCAGCAGCCCGGAAGGGACCGGGGAGCTGTTTTTT,CASSPEGTGELFF
.,TRBV7-6,TRBJ1-4,.,TGTGCCAGCAGCTTACCCGGAGTATCAACTAATGAAAAACTGTTTTTT,CASSLPGVSTNEKLFF
.,TRBV27,TRBJ1-2,.,TGTGCCAGCAGTTTAACCCTGGCTGATGGCTACACCTTC,CASSLTLADGYTF
.,TRBV5-1,TRBJ2-5,.,TGCGCCAGCAGCTTAGACGGGAACCAACAAGAGACCCAGTACTTC,CASSLDGNQQETQYF